Following are 30 T cell receptor beta chains from one sample sequenced in a study of blood T cells in healthy people across ages. A second PCR of 7 to 11 cycles used a sample-barcoded 5' primer and a J-beta primer mix. Via MiXCR, TCRdb re-called the 5' RACE reads, giving one row per CDR3 protein. This sample has 500,000 to 700,000 distinct CDR3 sequences, with 25% to 35% found just once. The specimen was blood. Source of these receptors: a woman over 75 in good health.

This clonotype was seen many times. The rearrangement joins TRBV5-1 to TRBJ2-6; no reliable D call. The germline CDR1 and CDR2 sequences are SGHRS and YFSETQ. The CDR3 length is 17 residues. V dropped 0 bases and J dropped 0 bases, with 10 bases sitting between them. This CDR3 is CASSLDGQSSGANVLTF. As DNA, the CDR3 is TGCGCCAGCAGCTTGGACGGTCAGAGCTCTGGGGCCAACGTCCTGACTTTC.

V gene TRBV5-1 combines with J gene TRBJ1-2, with D tentatively TRBD1 (6 bases). CDR1 and CDR2 (germline): SGHRS, YFSETQ. The CDR3 spans 12 residues. V lost 4 bases, J lost 7 bases, and 11 bases lay in between. The CDR3 DNA reads TGCGCCAGCAGCACAGGGCGAGGTGGCTACACCTTC. Residues: CASSTGRGGYTF. Filled out from reference TRBV5-1 and TRBJ1-2, the complete variable domain reads KAGVTQTPRYLIKTRGQQVTLSCSPISGHRSVSWYQQTPGQGLQFLFEYFSETQRNKGNFPGRFSGRQFSNSRSEMNVSTLELGDSALYLCASSTGRGGYTFGSGTRLTVV.

DNA for the CDR3: TGTGCCAGCAGGAGGGAGGTCAACACTGAAGCTTTCTTT. It yields the protein CASRREVNTEAFF. This chain joins TRBV12-3 or TRBV12-4 and TRBJ1-1; D is undetermined. The CDR3 is 13 amino acids. Deletions cut 6 bases from V and 2 bases from J, with 10 bases between.

The rearrangement uses TRBV6-6 and TRBJ1-4, with D perhaps matching TRBD1 (5 bases). Looked up from germline, CDR1 is MNHNY and CDR2 is SVGAGI (reference sequence). CDR3 length: 15 amino acids. V was pared by 6 bases and J by 2 bases, with 13 bases between. The CDR3 bases are TGTGCCAGCAGCCCCACAGGATTTACTAATGAAAAACTGTTTTTT. Encoded protein: CASSPTGFTNEKLFF.

Ten or more counts support this clonotype. This sequence joins TRBV7-9 and TRBJ2-4, with D hard to call. Germline CDR1 SEHNR, CDR2 FQNEAQ (reference sequence). V was shortened by 1 base and J by 0 bases, with 10 bases between the two germline ends. The CDR3 sequence is 16 residues long. The CDR3 region is CASSLGAQTAKNIQYF. In DNA form, the CDR3 reads TGTGCCAGCAGCTTAGGCGCGCAGACAGCCAAAAACATTCAGTACTTC.

This clonotype was seen only once. The chain employs TRBV6-1 and TRBJ2-6; D could derive from TRBD1 or TRBD2 (7 bases each). The CDR3 covers 24 residues. Trimming pared 6 bases from V and 1 base from J, leaving 37 bases between. Germline values: CDR1 MNHNS, CDR2 SASEGT. The CDR3 reads CASSETPAGVRGQNDLSGANVLTF. The CDR3, as DNA: TGTGCCAGCAGCGAAACCCCGGCGGGGGTACGGGGACAGAATGATCTATCTGGGGCCAACGTCCTGACTTTC.

J is TRBJ1-2 and V is TRBV3-1, with D maybe TRBD1 (6 bases). The CDR3 sequence is 14 residues long. V lost 2 bases, J lost 8 bases, and 15 bases lay in between. The V gene's germline CDR1 is LGHDT and CDR2 YNNKEL (reference sequence). CDR3 region: CASSQNSAGVGYTF. CDR3 nucleotide sequence: TGTGCCAGCAGCCAAAATTCGGCAGGGGTAGGCTACACCTTC.

This clonotype was picked up many times. The rearrangement joins TRBV20-1 to TRBJ2-3, with a weak D call TRBD1 (5 bases). The germline gives CDR1 DFQATT, CDR2 SNEGSKA (reference sequence). V lost 3 bases, J lost 5 bases, and 21 bases lay in between. This CDR3 region has 16 residues. In DNA, the CDR3 is TGCAGTGCTAGTCCCCCTAGGGGCGGTGCGGTAGATACGCAGTATTTT. Protein product: CSASPPRGGAVDTQYF.

This clonotype was picked up a small number of times. V and J are TRBV4-3 and TRBJ1-1; 8 bases match TRBD1. The V and J ends lost 2 bases and 5 bases, in that order; junction bases with no gene match: 7. The length of the CDR3 is 15 residues. Germline assignment: CDR1 LGHNA and CDR2 YSLEER. The DNA for the CDR3 is TGCGCCAGCAGCCAATCCCGGACAGGGAAGACTGAAGCTTTCTTT. This gives the protein CASSQSRTGKTEAFF.

V usage is TRBV19 and J usage is TRBJ2-1; D not certain. The CDR3 is 12 amino acids. The V end lost 3 bases, the J end lost 13 bases, and 13 bases lay between the germline ends. CDR1 LNHDA and CDR2 SQIVND come from the germline V gene (reference sequence). This CDR3 is CASSMISKTQFF. CDR3 nucleotides: TGTGCCAGTAGTATGATAAGTAAGACCCAGTTCTTC.

This clonotype was counted ten times or more. The V gene is TRBV2, the J gene TRBJ2-3; TRBD2 agrees at 9 bases. Germline CDR1 and CDR2: SNHLY and FYNNEI. With 4 bases clipped from V and 5 bases from J, the junction kept 4 bases outside the gene matches. This CDR3 comprises 14 residues. The CDR3 reads CASSGLAAQDTQYF. DNA of the CDR3: TGTGCCAGCAGTGGACTAGCGGCCCAAGATACGCAGTATTTT.

Turning to this clonotype: A much larger clone lies a single base off, so this may be a read error. The chain joins TRBV20-1 to TRBJ1-2; perhaps TRBD1 as D (6 bases). Germline V CDR1 and CDR2: DFQATT, SNEGSKA (reference sequence). The CDR3 is made up of 12 amino acids. V lost 8 bases and J lost 7, with 17 bases in between. CDR3 bases: TGCAGTACTGATACAGGGTATGGTGGCTACACCTTC. It translates to CSTDTGYGGYTF.

Only a few counts were recorded for this clonotype. This chain uses TRBV4-2 with TRBJ2-7, with unresolved D. The germline V gene encodes CDR1 LGHNA and CDR2 YNFKEQ. Trimming left V 1 base short and J 7 bases short, with 11 bases between. The CDR3 is 13 amino acids. CDR3 residues: CASSQGNGVEQYF. The CDR3 region has the DNA TGTGCCAGCAGCCAAGGGAATGGTGTTGAGCAGTACTTC.

The J gene is TRBJ2-5, the V gene TRBV18; a possible D gene is TRBD2 (6 bases). The CDR3 loop spans 17 amino acids. The V gene lost 2 bases and the J gene lost 5 bases, with 21 bases spanning the gap. Per germline, CDR1 KGHSH and CDR2 LQKENI. CDR3 region: CASSPRDAGSQGETQYF. In nucleotides, the CDR3 is TGTGCCAGCTCACCAAGGGACGCGGGGTCTCAAGGGGAGACCCAGTACTTC.

A note on this clonotype: Just one base apart from a much larger clone, this may be a read error. The chain combines TRBV5-5 with TRBJ1-2, with 10 bases lining up with TRBD1. J was trimmed by 8 bases and V by 2 bases; bases with no gene match: 12. CDR3 size: 16 residues. CDR1 is SGHKS, CDR2 YYEKEE, per germline (reference sequence). This chain's CDR3 is CASSLSGQGTLWGYTF. The CDR3 coding sequence is TGTGCCAGCAGCTTATCGGGACAGGGGACACTATGGGGCTACACCTTC.

Note on this clonotype: At one end, the junction sequence differs from germline, possibly due to a read error. The V gene is TRBV5-1, the J gene TRBJ1-3, with a tentative D call TRBD1 (6 bases). Germline assignment: CDR1 SGHRS and CDR2 YFSETQ. The CDR3 has 18 residues. In nucleotides, the CDR3 is TGCGCCAACAGCTTAGGGCCTTCAGGGGATAGGTCTGGAAACACCATATATTTT. Amino acids: CANSLGPSGDRSGNTIYF.

This clonotype was recorded at least ten times. V gene TRBV20-1 combines with J gene TRBJ2-1; D is perhaps TRBD1 or TRBD2 (5 bases each). V lost 3 bases and J 0 bases, leaving 12 bases between the germline ends. This CDR3 comprises 15 residues. Germline values: CDR1 DFQATT, CDR2 SNEGSKA (reference sequence). CDR3 residues: CSASRGRSSYNEQFF. The CDR3 bases are TGCAGTGCTAGCCGGGGCAGGAGCTCCTACAATGAGCAGTTCTTC.

The rearrangement joins TRBV13 to TRBJ2-5, with TRBD1 as a possible D gene (5 bases). The V gene's germline CDR1 is PRHDT and CDR2 FYEKMQ (reference sequence). The CDR3 is 16 amino acids. Deletions cut 4 bases from V and 2 bases from J, with 17 bases between. Here the CDR3 DNA reads TGTGCCAGCAGCTACGAGTCTGACAGCTCACAAGAGACCCAGTACTTC. As protein: CASSYESDSSQETQYF.

This clonotype has at least ten counts. The rearrangement uses TRBV6-1 and TRBJ1-4; D is possibly TRBD1 (6 bases). The CDR3 runs to 14 residues. CDR1 and CDR2 (germline): MNHNS, SASEGT. Trimming shortened V by 6 bases and J by 6 bases, and 14 bases separated the two germline ends. CDR3 protein: CASRSWAGDEKLFF. The CDR3 nucleotides are TGTGCCAGCAGATCGTGGGCAGGGGATGAAAAACTGTTTTTT.

This clonotype has a handful of counts. V gene TRBV28 combines with J gene TRBJ1-6; TRBD1 is a possible D gene (5 bases). V dropped 7 bases and J dropped 0 bases, with 13 bases sitting between them. Per the germline V gene, CDR1 is MDHEN and CDR2 is SYDVKM. The CDR3 extends over 16 amino acids. Written as DNA, the CDR3 is TGTGCCAGCAACCCGGGACGGAGCTCCTATAATTCACCCCTCCACTTT. Translation gives CASNPGRSSYNSPLHF.

In regard to this clonotype: A much larger clone lies one base from this, so it may be a read error. The chain uses TRBV10-3 and TRBJ2-1; 8 nucleotides line up with TRBD1. The J call may not be correct, given that the DNA end is closer to TRBJ2-7. Per the germline V gene, CDR1 is ENHRY and CDR2 is SYGVKD. The CDR3 is 14 amino acids. CDR3 protein: CAINPGQDYNEQYF. As DNA, the CDR3 is TGTGCCATCAACCCGGGACAGGACTACAATGAGCAGTACTTC.

There are many counts of this clonotype. This chain connects TRBV4-3 to TRBJ2-3, with D uncertain. There are 15 residues in the CDR3. V shed 0 bases and J shed 3 bases, with 10 bases lying between them. Germline V lookup: CDR1 LGHNA, CDR2 YSLEER. This CDR3 is CASSQDTLPTDTQYF. The CDR3 nucleotides are TGCGCCAGCAGCCAAGATACTCTACCTACAGATACGCAGTATTTT.

A few counts support this clonotype. Given a much more abundant clone one base away, this may be a read error. V and J are TRBV7-9 and TRBJ2-1, with TRBD2 matching over 7 bases. The CDR3 extends over 14 amino acids. Germline V gene sequence: CDR1 SEHNR, CDR2 FQNEAQ (reference sequence). CDR3 sequence reads: CASSLATGRETQFF. CDR3 coding DNA: TGTGCCAGCAGTTTAGCGACCGGGCGGGAGACCCAGTTCTTC.

This clonotype was seen ten or more times. Mismatch with germline at one junction end may stem from a read error. V is TRBV15 and J is TRBJ2-7; 7 bases are shared with TRBD2. The CDR3 sequence is 14 residues long. CDR1 LNHNV and CDR2 YYDKDF come from the germline V gene (reference sequence). The CDR3 sequence is CATSRELADYEQYF. DNA of the CDR3: TGTGCCACCAGCCGAGAGCTAGCGGACTACGAGCAGTACTTC.

A word on this clonotype: A much larger clone lies one base from this, so it may be a read error. The chain's CDR3 is CASSQHRGGFNEQYF. In nucleotides, the CDR3 is TGTGCCAGCAGCCAACACCGGGGGGGCTTCAATGAGCAGTACTTC. This rearrangement joins TRBV5-8 to TRBJ2-5; the match to TRBD2 covers 8 bases. The CDR3 has 15 amino acids. The J segment lost 11 bases and the V segment lost 4 bases, leaving 16 bases of the junction unmatched. Germline V gives CDR1 SGHTS, CDR2 YDEGEE.

As regards this clonotype: This may be a read error: a much more frequent sequence differs by one nucleotide. V usage is TRBV12-3 or TRBV12-4 and J usage is TRBJ2-6; D is ambiguous. This CDR3 has 12 residues. V was clipped by 10 bases and J by 12 bases, with 16 bases between them. CDR3 bases: TGTGCCAACAGCACCGACGTCGGCGTCCTGACTTTC. Its protein product is CANSTDVGVLTF.

This clonotype has ten or more counts. The CDR3 region is CASSLSGQWTEAFF. CDR3 nucleotides: TGTGCCAGCAGTTTATCTGGACAGTGGACTGAAGCTTTCTTT. The chain combines TRBV28 with TRBJ1-1, with D possibly TRBD1 on 6 matching bases. This CDR3 is built from 14 residues. Trimming stripped 1 base from V and 5 bases from J, with 11 bases between. Germline V gene data show CDR1 as MDHEN and CDR2 as SYDVKM.

As regards this clonotype: Given a much more abundant clone one base away, this may be a read error. The genes are TRBV6-1 and TRBJ1-2, with 7 bases aligning to TRBD1. The CDR3 runs to 13 residues. Germline lookup yields CDR1 MNHNS and CDR2 SASEGT. The CDR3 DNA reads as TGTGCCAGCTGTGAGACAGGGAGTAATGGCTACACCTTC. Protein product: CASCETGSNGYTF.

This clonotype was observed a few times. This may be a read error, as it is one base from a much larger clone. The chain couples TRBV27 to TRBJ1-2; D possibly corresponds to TRBD1 (5 bases). There are 13 residues in the CDR3. Trimming removed 4 bases at V and 4 bases at J, with 10 bases between. Germline lookup yields CDR1 MNHEY and CDR2 SMNVEV (reference sequence). Here the CDR3 reads CASSWRQGYGYTF. CDR3 bases: TGTGCCAGCAGTTGGAGGCAGGGCTATGGCTACACCTTC.

In its sample, this clonotype was seen a few times. The chain joins TRBV5-8 to TRBJ1-6; no firm D call. With 4 bases removed from V and 10 bases from J, the gap between germline ends came to 21 bases. Germline V gene data show CDR1 as SGHTS and CDR2 as YDEGEE. This CDR3 comprises 16 residues. Here the CDR3 DNA reads TGTGCCAGCAGCGCACTCGGAAACCAAGAGCGGTCACCCCTCCACTTT. Its protein product is CASSALGNQERSPLHF.